This entry features one T cell receptor (beta chain) sequence. What antigen it recognizes has not been identified. No base qualities exist here, and no much larger clone lies one base off it. The donors were healthy, HIV-negative adults with no recently reported acute infections or vaccinations. All donors were Caucasian adults living in Nashville, Tennessee, USA. CD4+ T cells were enriched through magnetic negative selection, after which naive cells were positively selected on CD45RA and the remaining negative fraction served as the memory subset. Blood was obtained by leukapheresis, after which PBMCs were separated by Ficoll-Histopaque density gradient centrifugation and cryopreserved in liquid nitrogen vapor phase. Analytical flow cytometry was used to check the purity and quantity of every magnetically sorted T cell population. Genomic DNA was isolated from each sorted fraction and quantified by UV absorbance on a Nanodrop 2000c.

The data belong to a study of shared clonotypes between healthy human individuals (dated by TCRdb to about 2020). For context, the study as a whole: Three men and two women, aged 18 to 49 years, made up the cohort. For each donor, CD4 naive and CD4 memory were each run on three plates, CD8 naive on two plates, and CD8 memory on one plate. Libraries were prepared and TCR repertoires were sequenced by different laboratories using diverse techniques, in order to increase sequencing depth and limit assay-specific biases. Per donor, leukapheresis produced somewhere between about 0.8 and 9 billion PBMCs. Blood TCR repertoires of 5 or 6 healthy adults were deeply sequenced to estimate repertoire size and the extent of clonotype sharing between individuals.

Relative to germline, V is 1 base shorter and J is 4 bases shorter, with 7 bases between their ends. Taken from the germline V gene, the CDR1 and CDR2 loops are MGHRA and YSYEKL. From its cysteine to its phenylalanine, the CDR3 spans 13 amino acids. Only CDR3 DNA remains: 39 bases, in frame from the first base. Using the deep immunoSEQ assay, multiplex PCR amplified TCR CDR3 regions from genomic DNA. For each cell subset, the extracted genomic DNA was distributed evenly across all wells of several immunoSEQ 96-well plates, and each plate served as one replicate. Each replicate PCR for sorted subsets received about 220 ng genomic DNA, equal to about 30,000 T cell genomes. The purified libraries were quantified using a Qubit 3.0 fluorometer, sized with a Bioanalyzer 2100, and then quantified again using the KAPA Library Quantification kit. Each immunoSEQ 96-well plate was sequenced on its own single-read 150-cycle Illumina NextSeq 550 flow cell. On the study's bioinformatics: The immunoSEQ output contained only junctional sequences without quality scores, so filtering could not match that applied to full-length reads. To assign V/J genes and CDR3, sequences were annotated using PyIR, a Python wrapper for IgBLAST v1.9, with IMGT germline references. Any read was removed if the V/J assignment was weak (E-value above 1e-6), the CDR3 was missing, or the read contained stop codons, out-of-frame junctions, or ambiguous translated residues. V3J clonotypes were defined as sequences sharing an identical inferred V gene, J gene, and CDR3 amino acid sequence. Percentage overlap between repertoires was computed as shared unique clonotypes divided by the size of the smaller repertoire. Three approaches were used to assess repertoire richness: RTK rarefaction, the Chao1 estimator, and Recon v2.1 estimates of unobserved clonotypes. OLGA was used to compute generation probabilities for all TCRbeta clonotypes that the gDNA method yielded from several donors. TCRdb took over this immuneACCESS table, retaining in-frame rearrangements with V and J assigned. Such tables are incomplete; in checked studies, under half of the missing clones stem from an unresolved V gene, and the remainder is unexplained. That table supplies the V and J calls and clone size; D and trimming were determined from the DNA. This sample has about 1.1 million clones in its table, and around 77% of those were observed once. Roughly 0.83% of the sample is taken by the ten largest.

Overall study results and their limits: Pairwise subsampling led to the expectation that sequencing depth would affect the degree of clonotype sharing among donors. Sampling was limited to blood, and TCR repertoires in tissue likely differ from TCR repertoires in blood. Sharing across four donors was observed for around 5% of naive CD4, over 3% of naive CD8, over 2% of memory CD4, and about 0.38% of memory CD8 clonotypes. Estimated clonotype richness was generally larger for naive than for memory subsets. Even with the large sequencing depth, rarefaction of the sorted-subset datasets indicated that sequencing was incomplete. The small number of donors limited the genetic and exposure-history diversity represented. Clonotypes shared by all four sorted-subset donors showed higher generation probabilities than non-shared clonotypes.

Input material: memory CD4+ T cells from PBMCs. This sample's cell subset or site label indicates: CD45RA-negative fraction. The clonotype comes from a man aged 18-30 years in good health. Some clones in this sample may be carry-over from other donors' samples. In this chain, TRBV4-1 is recombined with TRBJ2-5; no confident D gene assignment can be made. The CDR3 amino acid sequence is: CASSQGVGETQYF. Read as DNA, the sequence is TGCGCCAGCAGCCAAGGGGTCGGAGAGACCCAGTACTTC.